The clone carrying this TCR beta chain was observed a single time. The data are from a study of blood T cell repertoires in COVID-19. The overall study: Donors in the United States, Italy and Spain gave samples during acute or convalescent COVID-19. Nucleic acid was either cDNA or gDNA, and it came from T cells, B-cell-depleted T cells, or PBMCs.

Original processing methods: Researchers report that nucleated cell counts were estimated from reference gene primer amplification. Produced via immunoSEQ multiplex PCR; TCRdb's table is partial and in-frame only. Clone size and V and J calls were adopted from that table, with D and trimming inferred from the DNA. Here the sample spans under 35,000 clones, approximately 89% being singletons. Trimming pared 2 bases from V and 1 base from J, leaving 13 bases between. The CDR3 has 16 amino acids. Per germline, CDR1 MNHEY and CDR2 SMNVEV (reference sequence). Sample: peripheral blood. This sequence was found in a human donor in a cohort sampled during active COVID-19. The gene calls are TRBV27 and TRBJ2-3; a possible D gene is TRBD2 (6 bases). The CDR3: CASSLEPWGGTDTQYF. The CDR3 DNA sequence: TGTGCCAGCAGTTTAGAACCCTGGGGGGGCACAGATACGCAGTATTTT.